This entry describes one T cell receptor (beta chain). The data are from a study of cytomegalovirus exposure and HLA in healthy donors. The PCR employed 60 Vbeta primers together with 13 Jbeta primers. The method was immunoSEQ multiplex PCR; TCRdb's version includes in-frame clones alone and lacks a portion of them. The sample contains under 200,000 clones, approximately 70% of which appear only once. V was shortened by 4 bases and J by 2 bases, with 15 bases between the two germline ends. The CDR3 is 16 amino acids. Germline CDR1 and CDR2: SGHNT and YYREEE (reference sequence). The TCR was taken from a woman aged 30 to 39 in good health and CMV-seronegative. Material: PBMCs. The V and J genes are TRBV5-4 and TRBJ2-2, with D perhaps matching TRBD2 (6 bases). CDR3 in DNA: TGTGCCAGCAGCCTTCCGGGACTCCCTAACACCGGGGAGCTGTTTTTT. It yields the protein CASSLPGLPNTGELFF.